The next 5 T cell receptor beta chains were all read from a single sample in a study of T cells expressing NK-cell markers. TCRdb reprocessed the 5' RACE reads and keeps a single row for each CDR3 protein, giving no DNA. Its table records about 460,000 distinct CDR3 sequences. Sequencing was carried out using blood T cells: a sorted CD56 or NKG2C T cell subset, CD4+ or CD8+ T cells, or bulk PBMC T cells (not recorded which). The receptor set was obtained from a woman aged 45 to 65 in good health.

The chain combines TRBV5-5 with TRBJ2-7; TCRdb indicates TRBD1, and absent DNA this call remains unverified. Germline loops: CDR1 SGHKS, CDR2 YYEKEE (reference sequence). This CDR3 region has 13 residues. CDR3 sequence: CASMGQGTYEQYF. Full variable domain (missing parts from reference TRBV5-5 and TRBJ2-7): DAGVTQSPTHLIKTRGQQVTLRCSPISGHKSVSWYQQVLGQGPQFIFQYYEKEERGRGNFPDRFSARQFPNYSSELNVNALLLGDSALYLCASMGQGTYEQYFGPGTRLTVT.

The V call is TRBV5-1, the J call TRBJ2-1; the D call from TCRdb, TRBD1, cannot be confirmed without DNA. The CDR3 is 15 residues long. Germline V CDR1 and CDR2: SGHRS, YFSETQ. This CDR3 is CASSDRDYSYNEQFF. The variable domain in full, completed from reference TRBV5-1 and TRBJ2-1, reads KAGVTQTPRYLIKTRGQQVTLSCSPISGHRSVSWYQQTPGQGLQFLFEYFSETQRNKGNFPGRFSGRQFSNSRSEMNVSTLELGDSALYLCASSDRDYSYNEQFFGPGTRLTVL.

This sequence joins TRBV4-1 and TRBJ1-6; TCRdb outputs TRBD1, but without DNA this stays unchecked. From germline, CDR1 is MGHRA and CDR2 YSYEKL. The CDR3 contains 15 residues. The chain's CDR3 is CASSHADRGVGPLHF.

The chain uses TRBV7-3 and TRBJ1-2; the TCRdb D gene call, TRBD1, has no DNA to confirm it. Germline CDR1 reads SGHTA; CDR2 reads FQGTGA. CDR3 size: 15 residues. This chain's CDR3 is CASSLKGDGFYGYTF.

The chain uses TRBV18 and TRBJ2-3; absent DNA, TCRdb's TRBD2 call cannot be checked. The CDR3 is 17 residues long. Germline loops: CDR1 KGHSH, CDR2 LQKENI. CDR3: CASSPGLGPPGTDTQYF.